At least ten counts were recorded for the clone carrying this TCR beta chain. Its cognate antigen is unknown. The CDR3 is made up of 16 amino acids. Germline V gene sequence: CDR1 DFQATT, CDR2 SNEGSKA (reference sequence). The V end lost 0 bases, the J end lost 5 bases, and 20 bases lay between the germline ends. The data were taken from a study of T-cell reconstitution after alpha-beta-depleted transplantation in children. Study conclusions and caveats: Surviving recipient T cells and thymic progenitors accounted for the high day-60 TCRbeta diversity observed in some patients. About two months after transplant, alpha-beta T cells reportedly came from several hundred expanded graft clones. It was newly produced T cells that mostly accounted for T-cell counts and diversity one year after transplant.

The authors prepared the TCRbeta library with unique molecular identifiers. TCRdb ran MiXCR on the PCR reads and lists one entry per CDR3 protein. The data hold about 200,000 distinct CDR3 sequences, with approximately 6.3% observed a single time. V is TRBV20-1 and J is TRBJ2-7; D may correspond to TRBD1 or TRBD2 (5 bases each). The source of this sequence is a boy younger than 10 with acute lymphoblastic leukemia, due to receive a stem cell transplant. The starting material was PBMCs, obtained before TCRalphabeta/CD19-depleted stem cell transplant. In nucleotides, the CDR3 is TGCAGTGCTAGAGATCCGCTGGGACCGAAGGGTGACGAGCAGTACTTC. This gives the protein CSARDPLGPKGDEQYF.